This passage covers 17 T cell receptor beta chains from one sample sequenced in a study of cytomegalovirus exposure and HLA in healthy donors. Both 60 Vbeta primers and 13 Jbeta primers went into the PCR. The table came from immunoSEQ multiplex PCR; TCRdb's copy has only in-frame clones and leaves some out. The sample lists under 150,000 clones, 75% to 80% occurring once. Specimen: PBMCs. Receptors were obtained from a woman in her forties in good health and CMV-seropositive.

The J gene is TRBJ2-3, the V gene TRBV27; D is unclear. Trimming removed 5 bases from V and 1 base from J, with 13 bases in between. CDR1 and CDR2 (germline): MNHEY, SMNVEV (reference sequence). This CDR3 is 15 amino acids long. The CDR3 is CASSTRSAGTDTQYF. DNA for the CDR3: TGTGCCAGCAGTACCCGTTCCGCGGGCACAGATACGCAGTATTTT.

This clone showed up just once. The J gene is TRBJ2-5, the V gene TRBV4-1, with D unresolved. Judging by the DNA end, TRBJ2-7 fits better; the J call may be wrong. The germline V gene encodes CDR1 MGHRA and CDR2 YSYEKL. This CDR3 is built from 16 residues. The CDR3 region is CASSAIDILVTYEQYF. The CDR3 nucleotides read TGCGCCAGCAGCGCTATTGACATACTTGTAACCTACGAGCAGTACTTC.

This clone was seen a few times. The chain couples TRBV5-1 to TRBJ1-4; D gene ambiguous. CDR3 length equals 11 residues. Germline V gene data show CDR1 as SGHRS and CDR2 as YFSETQ. V lost 5 bases and J 8 bases, leaving 7 bases between the germline ends. Written as DNA, the CDR3 is TGCGCCAGCAGGCGAGGGGAAAAACTGTTTTTT. This encodes CASRRGEKLFF.

The genes are TRBV9 and TRBJ2-7, with 7 bases lining up with TRBD1. V was pared by 0 bases and J by 3 bases, with 9 bases of the junction left unmatched. The germline gives CDR1 SGDLS, CDR2 YYNGEE. The CDR3 runs to 16 residues. CDR3 sequence reads: CASSVGRDRVGYEQYF. CDR3 in DNA: TGTGCCAGCAGCGTAGGTAGGGACAGAGTGGGCTACGAGCAGTACTTC.

The chain uses TRBV28 and TRBJ1-6; D might be TRBD1 (5 bases). Trimming pared 4 bases from V and 7 bases from J, leaving 14 bases between. The V gene's germline CDR1 is MDHEN and CDR2 SYDVKM. The CDR3 runs 15 residues. The CDR3: CASSSQGRGNSPLHF. The CDR3 nucleotides read TGTGCCAGCAGTTCCCAGGGTAGGGGCAATTCACCCCTCCACTTT.

This clone has a handful of counts. The V and J genes are TRBV6-1 and TRBJ1-5; D may be TRBD1 (5 bases). Germline CDR1 and CDR2: MNHNS and SASEGT. The CDR3 extends over 13 amino acids. V lost 6 bases and J lost 5, with 11 bases in between. DNA of the CDR3: TGTGCCAGCAGCGAGGGACTTTATCAGCCCCAGCATTTT. This sequence encodes CASSEGLYQPQHF.

The chain employs TRBV27 and TRBJ2-2; D is uncertain. Trimming cost V 4 bases and J 6 bases, with 9 bases left between them. This CDR3 is 13 amino acids long. Germline lookup yields CDR1 MNHEY and CDR2 SMNVEV (reference sequence). This CDR3 is CASSWAKAGELFF. CDR3 coding DNA: TGTGCCAGCAGTTGGGCCAAAGCCGGGGAGCTGTTTTTT.

The chain carries TRBV7-2 and TRBJ2-7, with 7 bases fitting TRBD1. The CDR3 has 15 amino acids. V was clipped by 1 base and J by 1 base; unmatched bases: 4. Germline assignment: CDR1 SGHTA and CDR2 FQGNSA. DNA of the CDR3: TGTGCCAGCAGCTTAGGGTTGGGACAGTCCTACGAGCAGTACTTC. Protein sequence: CASSLGLGQSYEQYF.

The chain couples TRBV29-1 to TRBJ2-7; TRBD1 might be the D (5 bases). Germline-derived CDR1 and CDR2 are SQVTM and ANQGSEA. There are 14 residues in the CDR3. V was clipped by 5 bases and J by 0 bases, with 14 bases between them. CDR3 in amino acids: CSVTGAGASYEQYF. CDR3 sequence (DNA): TGCAGCGTTACGGGTGCTGGGGCCTCCTACGAGCAGTACTTC.

This chain links TRBV6-5 with TRBJ2-5; 11 nucleotides line up with TRBD2. TRBJ2-7 explains the end of the DNA better; the J call may be wrong. CDR3 length: 14 residues. Germline assignment: CDR1 MNHEY and CDR2 SVGAGI. The CDR3 protein is CASSILAGAYEQYF. DNA of the CDR3: TGTGCCAGCAGTATACTAGCGGGAGCCTACGAGCAGTACTTC.

This clone was counted only a few times. One end of the junction does not line up with germline, which may come from a read error. The chain links TRBV5-6 to TRBJ2-7; TRBD2 matches at 14 bases. CDR1 and CDR2 from the germline V gene are SGHDT and YYEEEE. The CDR3 is 17 amino acids. The CDR3 here is CASSLLSTGTSGSRRHF. The CDR3 coding sequence is TGTGCCAGCAGCTTACTCTCTACCGGGACTAGCGGGAGTAGAAGGCACTTC.

The V call is TRBV30, the J call TRBJ1-1, with D possibly matching TRBD1 (5 bases). This CDR3 is 12 amino acids long. Germline V CDR1 and CDR2: GTSNPN, SVGIG (reference sequence). Trimming left V 5 bases short and J 4 bases short, with 11 bases between. The CDR3 sequence is CAWQPQGTEAFF. The CDR3 DNA sequence: TGTGCCTGGCAGCCCCAGGGCACTGAAGCTTTCTTT.

The chain has TRBV30 and TRBJ1-5, with 10 bases aligning to TRBD1. V dropped 0 bases and J dropped 5; count of bases not matched to a gene: 4. CDR3 size: 15 residues. The germline V gene has CDR1 GTSNPN and CDR2 SVGIG (reference sequence). CDR3 in DNA: TGTGCCTGGAGTGTAGGACAGGGGGTCTATCAGCCCCAGCATTTT. This gives the protein CAWSVGQGVYQPQHF.

The genes are TRBV14 and TRBJ2-5; tentatively, D is TRBD1 (6 bases). Trimming removed 0 bases at V and 13 bases at J, with 15 bases between. In germline, CDR1 is SGHDN, CDR2 FVKESK. The CDR3 is 13 residues long. The CDR3 sequence is CASSQDLGGPGYF. CDR3 bases: TGTGCCAGCAGCCAAGATCTTGGGGGCCCTGGGTACTTC.

The genes are TRBV7-9 and TRBJ2-1, with D possibly TRBD2 on 5 matching bases. Germline V gene data show CDR1 as SEHNR and CDR2 as FQNEAQ (reference sequence). This CDR3 spans 11 amino acids. Deletions cut 1 base from V and 15 bases from J, with 10 bases between. CDR3 DNA sequence: TGTGCCAGCAGCTTAGTCGACGGAGGGTTCTTC. Protein: CASSLVDGGFF.

The CDR3 here is CASSEIGTGQETQYF. CDR3 nucleotides: TGTGCCAGCAGTGAAATTGGGACAGGCCAAGAGACCCAGTACTTC. This chain connects TRBV6-1 to TRBJ2-5; 8 nucleotides agree with TRBD1. V was clipped by 2 bases and J by 1 base; unmatched bases: 3. The length of the CDR3 is 15 residues. Germline CDR1 reads MNHNS; CDR2 reads SASEGT.

This chain joins TRBV2 and TRBJ1-1, with D hard to call. V lost 7 bases and J lost 3, with 12 bases in between. In germline, CDR1 is SNHLY, CDR2 FYNNEI. The CDR3 sequence is 13 residues long. In DNA, the CDR3 is TGTGCCAGCAACCAGGCATGGGACACTGAAGCTTTCTTT. It codes for CASNQAWDTEAFF.